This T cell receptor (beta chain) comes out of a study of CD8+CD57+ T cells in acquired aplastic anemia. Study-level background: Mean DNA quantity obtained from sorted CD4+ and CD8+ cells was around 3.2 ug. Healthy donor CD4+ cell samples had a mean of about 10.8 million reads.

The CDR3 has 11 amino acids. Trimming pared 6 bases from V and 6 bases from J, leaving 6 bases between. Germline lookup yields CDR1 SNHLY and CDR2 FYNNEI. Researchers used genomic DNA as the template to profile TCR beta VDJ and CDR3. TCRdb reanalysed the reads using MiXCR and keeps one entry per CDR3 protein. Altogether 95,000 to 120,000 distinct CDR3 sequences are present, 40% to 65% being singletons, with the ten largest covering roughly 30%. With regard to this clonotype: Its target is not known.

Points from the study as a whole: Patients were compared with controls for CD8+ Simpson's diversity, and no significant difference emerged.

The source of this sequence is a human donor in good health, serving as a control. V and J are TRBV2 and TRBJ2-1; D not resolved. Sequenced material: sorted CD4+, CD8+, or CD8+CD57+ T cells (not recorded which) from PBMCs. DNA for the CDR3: TGTGCCAGCAGATTGAGCAATGAGCAGTTCTTC. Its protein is CASRLSNEQFF.